The present T cell receptor beta chain was sequenced within a study of blood T cell repertoires in COVID-19. Across the study: Sources were T cells, B-cell-depleted T cells, or PBMCs; the material itself was cDNA or gDNA.

The V gene's germline CDR1 is MNHEY and CDR2 SVGEGT. There are 17 residues in the CDR3. Trimming took 2 bases from V and 0 from J; bases not matched to a gene: 5. The repertoire was sequenced with immunoSEQ multiplex PCR; TCRdb's copy has only in-frame clones and lacks some. The data contain 150,000 to 200,000 clones, about nine tenths of them singletons. The chain joins TRBV6-2 or TRBV6-3 to TRBJ1-5; the match to TRBD1 covers 9 bases. This TCR was recovered from a woman in her 30s who had recovered from COVID-19. Sequencing was carried out using PBMCs or T cells enriched from blood (not recorded which). The CDR3 nucleotides read TGTGCCAGCAGTTACGGGGGGACAGGGAATAGCAATCAGCCCCAGCATTTT. Encoded protein: CASSYGGTGNSNQPQHF.